This TCR beta chain was profiled in a study of cytotoxic CD8 clonotypes in ibrutinib-treated CLL. Study results and limitations: While tracking circulating CD8+ T-cell counts, baseline clonality exceeded that of age-matched healthy donors. On treatment, the uncommon public clonotypes contracted or remained stable.

Deep sequencing aimed at 1 in 200,000 to 1 in 1 million T cells' resolution. Repertoires were generated with immunoSEQ multiplex PCR, while TCRdb's copy carries only in-frame clones and drops some. The top ten hold roughly 6.4% of the sample, which has 200,000 to 250,000 clones, around 70% seen once. The V end lost 0 bases, the J end lost 0 bases, and 9 bases lay between the germline ends. The CDR3 is 15 residues long. In germline, CDR1 is MGHRA, CDR2 YSYEKL. Concerning this clone itself: The antigen is unknown.

The input for sequencing was PBMCs, taken after 12 months of ibrutinib treatment. The gene calls are TRBV4-1 and TRBJ2-7, with D unresolved. The receptor was isolated from a human donor with chronic lymphocytic leukemia. The CDR3 DNA reads TGCGCCAGCAGCCAAGAGGACCGGAGCTCCTACGAGCAGTACTTC. It is translated as CASSQEDRSSYEQYF.